This TCR beta chain was retrieved from a study of early T cells in non-severe SARS-CoV-2 infection. As for the study in general: Sequencing was performed on bulk RNA from unsorted whole blood, leaving chains unpaired. Whole-study findings and limits: Lookups in VDJdb leaned toward anti-spike CD8 responses and missed private and CD4 specificities.

Attachment of unique molecular identifiers to individual cDNA molecules was performed. TCRdb itself ran the 5' RACE reads through MiXCR, one entry per CDR3 protein. The data show around 80,000 distinct CDR3 sequences, around 14% seen once. Ten or more counts support this clonotype. No antigen is known for it. The CDR3 length is 19 residues. The V and J ends lost 2 bases and 2 bases, in that order; junction bases with no gene match: 11. Sample: whole blood. The chain couples TRBV12-3 or TRBV12-4 to TRBJ2-3; 12 bases fit TRBD2. The receptor's source is an adult who was a healthcare worker with PCR-confirmed SARS-CoV-2 infection or an uninfected control (not recorded which). In DNA, the CDR3 is TGTGCCAGCAGTTTAACCCTAGCGGGGGGGCGTCTTCACACAGATACGCAGTATTTT. It codes for CASSLTLAGGRLHTDTQYF.